Sequencing of this T cell receptor (beta chain) was carried out in a study of shared clonotypes between healthy human individuals. Study summary: The study enrolled a couple of women and a few men aged 18 to 49.

Generated by immunoSEQ multiplex PCR, the TCRdb table keeps only in-frame clones and is missing some. The sample has 2 million to 2.5 million clones; less than 95% are singletons. CDR1 is MDHEN and CDR2 is SYDVKM in the germline V gene. The CDR3 has 15 residues. V lost 6 bases and J lost 6; bases outside the gene matches: 8. The clonotype was recovered from a man between 18 and 35 years old in good health. Some clones in this sample may be carry-over from other donors' samples. Sequenced material: naive CD4+ T cells from PBMCs. Subset in this sample: CD45RA+ positively selected. The chain combines TRBV28 with TRBJ2-1; 10 bases are a match to TRBD2. CDR3 sequence reads: CASSKAGGPVNEQFF. CDR3 nucleotides: TGTGCCAGCAGCAAAGCGGGAGGGCCTGTCAATGAGCAGTTCTTC.